The subject of this entry is one TCR beta chain. The target antigen is unknown. There are 13 residues in the CDR3. V dropped 5 bases and J dropped 7; count of bases not matched to a gene: 5. Germline values: CDR1 SGHTA, CDR2 FQGNSA. These data come from a study of cytomegalovirus exposure and HLA in healthy donors. The study, taken as a whole, reports: TCR association rates varied by HLA locus in a later analysis, with DRB1 highest and HLA-C lowest.

In the PCR, 60 Vbeta and 13 Jbeta primers were used. Clones were read by immunoSEQ multiplex PCR, and TCRdb kept only the in-frame ones, dropping some. The data show some 150,000 clones, with around 74% seen just once and around 4% held by the top ten. The sample was PBMCs. The chain joins TRBV7-2 to TRBJ2-5; 9 bases match TRBD1. This receptor was taken from a man aged 18 to 30 in good health and CMV-seropositive. For the CDR3, the DNA is TGTGCCAGCAGCCCGACAGGGGGTGGGACCCAGTACTTC. Its protein product is CASSPTGGGTQYF. The entire variable domain, with the rest obtained from reference TRBV7-2 and TRBJ2-5, is as follows: GAGVSQSPSNKVTEKGKDVELRCDPISGHTALYWYRQSLGQGLEFLIYFQGNSAPDKSGLPSDRFSAERTGGSVSTLTIQRTQQEDSAVYLCASSPTGGGTQYFGPGTRLLVL.